The rows below give T cell receptor beta chains drawn from one sample of a study of T cells after yellow fever vaccination. In TCRdb, the 5' RACE reads were re-called with MiXCR into one record per CDR3 protein. The data show around 600,000 distinct CDR3 sequences, with more than 9% seen just once and under 15% held by the top ten. This sample comprised PBMCs, obtained on the day of the yellow fever booster vaccination. Receptors were obtained from a man aged 30-40 years who received the YFV17D yellow fever vaccine. CDR3s include the opening cysteine and the closing phenylalanine or tryptophan. Fields, in order: D gene, clone size, CDR3 length, J gene, V gene, CDR3 DNA, CDR3 protein. D genes are given only for firm matches. Clone size is shown for a subset of rows, as once, few, many or a class of expanded clone.

TRBD2	-	17	TRBJ2-4	TRBV27	TGTGCCAGCAGTATAGGACTAGCGGGTAGAGCCAAAAACATTCAGTACTTC	CASSIGLAGRAKNIQYF
TRBD2	few	18	TRBJ2-2	TRBV3-1	TGTGCCTGCTGTCCCCAAGTCGGAGCGGGAGTGAGGAACGGGGAGCTGTTTTTT	CACCPQVGAGVRNGELFF
-	-	16	TRBJ2-7	TRBV29-1	TGCAGCGTTGAAGGTCCTTTCGGGAATCAGGGTAGTGAGCAGTACTTC	CSVEGPFGNQGSEQYF
TRBD1	few	11	TRBJ2-7	TRBV29-1	TGCAGCGGTGGACAGGACTACGAGCAGTACTTC	CSGGQDYEQYF
TRBD2	few	15	TRBJ2-1	TRBV7-2	TGTGCCAGCAGCTTAGACGGGAGGAAGGGGAATGAGCAGTTCTTC	CASSLDGRKGNEQFF
-	-	12	TRBJ2-1	TRBV11-3	TGTGCCAGCAGCCGGGGCGATGTGGAGCAGTTCTTC	CASSRGDVEQFF
TRBD1	-	14	TRBJ1-6	TRBV7-9	TGTGCCAGCAGCGTGGGACAGCTGAATTCACCCCTCCACTTT	CASSVGQLNSPLHF
-	-	13	TRBJ1-5	TRBV6-5	TGTGCCAGCAGATACAATACTAATCAGCCCCAGCATTTT	CASRYNTNQPQHF
-	few	17	TRBJ2-7	TRBV14	TGTGCCAGCAGCCCACTCCCGAGTAGCGGATTACCCTACGAGCAGTACTTC	CASSPLPSSGLPYEQYF
-	many	13	TRBJ1-1	TRBV4-2	TGTGCCAGCAGCCAAGGCCTTTACACTGAAGCTTTCTTT	CASSQGLYTEAFF
-	-	12	TRBJ2-3	TRBV18	TGTGCCAGCGAACAGGGTAAAGATACGCAGTATTTT	CASEQGKDTQYF
-	few	15	TRBJ2-6	TRBV5-1	TGCGCCAGCAGCTTGGTTCCTTCTGGGGCCAACGTCCTGACTTTC	CASSLVPSGANVLTF
-	-	13	TRBJ1-2	TRBV5-6	TGTGCCAGCAGCCTTAGGACGGTCTATGGCTACACCTTC	CASSLRTVYGYTF
-	few	12	TRBJ1-1	TRBV20-1	TGCAGTGCCACTTTTGGGGACACTGAAGCTTTCTTT	CSATFGDTEAFF
TRBD2	-	15	TRBJ2-5	TRBV5-1	TGCGCCAGCAGGACCTTGGCGGGAGGACAAGAGACCCAGTACTTC	CASRTLAGGQETQYF
-	few	14	TRBJ1-1	TRBV4-2	TGTGCCAGCAGCCCCTCCGGGAGGAACACTGAAGCTTTCTTT	CASSPSGRNTEAFF
TRBD1	few	13	TRBJ2-1	TRBV20-1	TGCAGTGCCAAAGGGGGCCCCTCGGTTTTGCAGTTCTTC	CSAKGGPSVLQFF
TRBD1	-	14	TRBJ2-7	TRBV7-2	TGTGCCAGCAGGCGGGACAGGGGGACTTCCGAGCAGTACTTC	CASRRDRGTSEQYF
TRBD1	few	14	TRBJ1-4	TRBV20-1	TGCAGTGCTAGAACCCTAGGGGGCGAGGAAAAACTGTTTTTT	CSARTLGGEEKLFF
-	-	13	TRBJ1-1	TRBV5-6	TGTGCCAGCAGCTCGGCTCCGAACACTGAAGCTTTCTTT	CASSSAPNTEAFF
-	-	15	TRBJ2-5	TRBV3-1	TGTGCCAGCAGCCAAGAACTACAGGGCCAAGAGACCCAGTACTTC	CASSQELQGQETQYF
-	few	17	TRBJ2-2	TRBV18	TGTGCCAGCTCACCACTTCTAGCCAATAGGTACACCGGGGAGCTGTTTTTT	CASSPLLANRYTGELFF
-	-	13	TRBJ2-7	TRBV11-2	TGTGCCAGCAGCCCTATCCGGGTCGAAGAGCAGTACTTC	CASSPIRVEEQYF
TRBD1	few	15	TRBJ2-7	TRBV7-9	TGTGCCAGCAGCTCAACCGGGACAGGGGGCTACGAGCAGTACTTC	CASSSTGTGGYEQYF
-	-	15	TRBJ2-7	TRBV5-6	TGTGCCAGCAGCACTTGGACTAAACTCTCAGACGAGCAGTACTTC	CASSTWTKLSDEQYF
TRBD2	few	14	TRBJ2-2	TRBV12-3/TRBV12-4	TGTGCCAGCAAGCTAGCGGGAGTGACCGGGGAGCTGTTTTTT	CASKLAGVTGELFF
TRBD2	-	14	TRBJ2-1	TRBV3-1	TGTGCCAGCAGCCAAGAGGGAGGGTACAATGAGCAGTTCTTC	CASSQEGGYNEQFF
-	few	13	TRBJ2-1	TRBV6-2/TRBV6-3	TGTGCCAGCAGTTACTTCCCACAGGGTTTGGAGTTCTTC	CASSYFPQGLEFF
-	-	15	TRBJ2-3	TRBV29-1	TGCAGCGCCGGAGGAGGAGGACCGACCACAGATACGCAGTATTTT	CSAGGGGPTTDTQYF
TRBD1	many	13	TRBJ1-5	TRBV12-3/TRBV12-4	TGTGCCAGCACACCAGGGGGTGGACAGCCCCAGCATTTT	CASTPGGGQPQHF
-	few	15	TRBJ2-6	TRBV6-5	TGTGCCAGCGTTACTAGTAGCTCTGGGGCCAACGTCCTGACTTTC	CASVTSSSGANVLTF
TRBD2	-	17	TRBJ2-3	TRBV7-8	TGTGCCAGCAGCCCCCTTCCAGCGGGAGTAAGCACAGATACGCAGTATTTT	CASSPLPAGVSTDTQYF
TRBD1	-	15	TRBJ1-1	TRBV18	TGTGCCAGCTCACCAAAGACAGGGGAGAACACTGAAGCTTTCTTT	CASSPKTGENTEAFF
TRBD2	-	16	TRBJ2-1	TRBV4-2	TGTGCCAGCAGCCATATAACTAGCGGGAGTCCCAATGAGCAGTTCTTC	CASSHITSGSPNEQFF
-	many	14	TRBJ1-4	TRBV9	TGTGCCAGCAGCCAGGAGGGTATTAATGAAAAACTGTTTTTT	CASSQEGINEKLFF